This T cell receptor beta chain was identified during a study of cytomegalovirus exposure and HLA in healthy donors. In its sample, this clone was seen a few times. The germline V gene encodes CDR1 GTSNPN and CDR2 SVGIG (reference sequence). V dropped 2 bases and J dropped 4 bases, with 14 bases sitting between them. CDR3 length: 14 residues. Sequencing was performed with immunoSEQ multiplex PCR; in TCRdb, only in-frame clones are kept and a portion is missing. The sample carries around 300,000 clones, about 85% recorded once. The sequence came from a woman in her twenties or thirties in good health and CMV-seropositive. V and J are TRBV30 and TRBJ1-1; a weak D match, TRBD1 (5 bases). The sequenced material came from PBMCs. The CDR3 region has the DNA TGTGCCTGGAGTTACCCAGGCGGGGGCACTGAAGCTTTCTTT. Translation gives CAWSYPGGGTEAFF.